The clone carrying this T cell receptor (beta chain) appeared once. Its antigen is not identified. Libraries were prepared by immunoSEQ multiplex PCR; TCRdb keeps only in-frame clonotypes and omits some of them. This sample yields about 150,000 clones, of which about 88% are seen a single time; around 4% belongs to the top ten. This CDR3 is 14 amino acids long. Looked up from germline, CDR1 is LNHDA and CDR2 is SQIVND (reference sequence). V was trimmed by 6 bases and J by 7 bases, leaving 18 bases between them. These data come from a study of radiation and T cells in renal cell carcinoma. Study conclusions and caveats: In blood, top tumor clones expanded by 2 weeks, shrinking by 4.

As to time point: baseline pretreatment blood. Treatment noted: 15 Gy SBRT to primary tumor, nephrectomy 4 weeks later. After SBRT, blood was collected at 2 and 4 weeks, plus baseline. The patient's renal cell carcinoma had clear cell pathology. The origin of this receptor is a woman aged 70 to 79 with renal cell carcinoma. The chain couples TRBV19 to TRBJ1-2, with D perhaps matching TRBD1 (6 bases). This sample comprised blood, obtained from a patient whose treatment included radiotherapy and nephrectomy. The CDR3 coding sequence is TGTGCCAGTAGCTCAGGGGCAACCGCGGGTGGCTACACCTTC. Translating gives CASSSGATAGGYTF.